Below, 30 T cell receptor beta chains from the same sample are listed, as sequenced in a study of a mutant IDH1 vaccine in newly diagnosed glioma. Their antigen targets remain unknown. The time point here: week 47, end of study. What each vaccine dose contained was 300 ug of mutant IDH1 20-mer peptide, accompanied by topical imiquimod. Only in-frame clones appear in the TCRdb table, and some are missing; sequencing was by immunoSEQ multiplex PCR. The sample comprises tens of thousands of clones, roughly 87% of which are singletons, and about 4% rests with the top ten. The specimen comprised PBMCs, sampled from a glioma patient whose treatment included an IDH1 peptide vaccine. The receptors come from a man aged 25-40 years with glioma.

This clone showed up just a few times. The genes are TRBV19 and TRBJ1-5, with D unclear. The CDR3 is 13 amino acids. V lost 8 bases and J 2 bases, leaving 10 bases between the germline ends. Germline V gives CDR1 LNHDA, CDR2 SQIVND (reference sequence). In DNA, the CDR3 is TGTGCCAGTGGAGGAGGTGGCAATCAGCCCCAGCATTTT. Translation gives CASGGGGNQPQHF.

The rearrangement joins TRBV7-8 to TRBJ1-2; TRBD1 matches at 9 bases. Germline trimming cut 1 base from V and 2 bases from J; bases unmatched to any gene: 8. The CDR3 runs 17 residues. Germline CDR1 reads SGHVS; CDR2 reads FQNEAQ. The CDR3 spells CASSLEMGTGRNYGYTF. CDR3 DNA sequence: TGTGCCAGCAGCTTAGAAATGGGGACAGGGAGGAACTATGGCTACACCTTC.

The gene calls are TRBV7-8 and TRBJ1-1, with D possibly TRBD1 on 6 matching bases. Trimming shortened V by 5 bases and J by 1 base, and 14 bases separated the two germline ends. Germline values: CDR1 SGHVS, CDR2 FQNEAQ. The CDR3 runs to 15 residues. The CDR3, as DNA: TGTGCCAGCAGCCCCTCTCCGGACAGGAACACTGAAGCTTTCTTT. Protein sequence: CASSPSPDRNTEAFF.

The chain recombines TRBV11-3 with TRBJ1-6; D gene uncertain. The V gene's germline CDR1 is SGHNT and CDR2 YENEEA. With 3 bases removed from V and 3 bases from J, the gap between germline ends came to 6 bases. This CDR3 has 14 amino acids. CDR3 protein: CASSLGFYNSPLHF. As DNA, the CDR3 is TGTGCCAGCAGCTTGGGGTTCTATAATTCACCCCTCCACTTT.

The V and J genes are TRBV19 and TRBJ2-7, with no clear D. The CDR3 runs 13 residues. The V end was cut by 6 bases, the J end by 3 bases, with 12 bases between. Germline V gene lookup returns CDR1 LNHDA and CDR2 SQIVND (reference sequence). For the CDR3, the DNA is TGTGCCAGTAGCAGAGACATAAACTACGAGCAGTACTTC. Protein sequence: CASSRDINYEQYF.

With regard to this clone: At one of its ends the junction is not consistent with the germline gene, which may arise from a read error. CDR3 residues: CASSIDPGFSYQPQHF. The CDR3 nucleotides read TGTGCCAGTAGTATAGATCCAGGGTTTAGCTATCAGCCCCAGCATTTT. The chain carries TRBV19 and TRBJ1-5, with D perhaps matching TRBD1 (5 bases). This CDR3 has 16 amino acids. Germline CDR1 reads LNHDA; CDR2 reads SQIVND (reference sequence).

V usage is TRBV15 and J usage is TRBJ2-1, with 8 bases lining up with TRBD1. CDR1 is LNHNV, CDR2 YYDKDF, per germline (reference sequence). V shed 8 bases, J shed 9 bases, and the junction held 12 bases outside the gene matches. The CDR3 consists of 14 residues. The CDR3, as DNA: TGTGCCACCGGTCCCGGGACAGGCGGAGGTGAGCAGTTCTTC. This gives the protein CATGPGTGGGEQFF.

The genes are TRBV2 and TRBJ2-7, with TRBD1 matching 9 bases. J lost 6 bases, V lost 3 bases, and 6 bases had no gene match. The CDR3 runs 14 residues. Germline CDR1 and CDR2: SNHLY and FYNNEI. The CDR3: CASSDLGQGAEQYF. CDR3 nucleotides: TGTGCCAGCAGTGACTTGGGACAGGGTGCCGAGCAGTACTTC.

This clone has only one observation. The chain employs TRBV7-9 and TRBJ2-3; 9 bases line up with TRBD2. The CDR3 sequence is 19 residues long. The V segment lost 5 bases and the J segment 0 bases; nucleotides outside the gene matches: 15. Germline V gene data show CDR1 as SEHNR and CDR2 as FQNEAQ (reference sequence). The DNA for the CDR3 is TGTGCCAGCAGCCTAATAGGAATTTCTAGCGGGGCTAGCACAGATACGCAGTATTTT. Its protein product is CASSLIGISSGASTDTQYF.

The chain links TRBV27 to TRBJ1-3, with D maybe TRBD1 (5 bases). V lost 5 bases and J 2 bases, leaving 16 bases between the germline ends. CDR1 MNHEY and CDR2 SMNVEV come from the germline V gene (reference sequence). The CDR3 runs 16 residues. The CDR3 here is CASSLRGPRAGNTIYF. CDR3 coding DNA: TGTGCCAGCAGTCTTAGAGGCCCCAGGGCTGGAAACACCATATATTTT.

The chain's CDR3 is CASSQGQGNGYTF. The CDR3 DNA sequence: TGTGCCAGCAGCCAAGGACAGGGAAATGGCTACACCTTC. The V gene is TRBV5-4, the J gene TRBJ1-2, with 8 positions matching TRBD1. Germline V gene sequence: CDR1 SGHNT, CDR2 YYREEE (reference sequence). The CDR3 consists of 13 residues. V was clipped by 4 bases and J by 6 bases; unmatched bases: 5. Full variable domain (rest looked up from reference TRBV5-4 and TRBJ1-2): ETGVTQSPTHLIKTRGQQVTLRCSSQSGHNTVSWYQQALGQGPQFIFQYYREEENGRGNFPPRFSGLQFPNYSSELNVNALELDDSALYLCASSQGQGNGYTFGSGTRLTVV.

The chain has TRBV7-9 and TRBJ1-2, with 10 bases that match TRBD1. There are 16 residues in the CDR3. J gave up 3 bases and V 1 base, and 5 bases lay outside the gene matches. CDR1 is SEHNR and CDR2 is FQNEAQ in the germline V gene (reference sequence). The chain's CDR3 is CASSLGRQGAYYGYTF. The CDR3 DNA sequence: TGTGCCAGCAGCTTAGGCAGACAGGGGGCTTACTATGGCTACACCTTC.

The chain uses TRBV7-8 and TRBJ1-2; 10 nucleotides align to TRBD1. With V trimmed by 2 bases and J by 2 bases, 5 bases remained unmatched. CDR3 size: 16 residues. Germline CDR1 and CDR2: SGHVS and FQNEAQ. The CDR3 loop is CASSLTGTGENYGYTF. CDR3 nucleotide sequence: TGTGCCAGCAGCTTAACCGGGACAGGGGAGAACTATGGCTACACCTTC.

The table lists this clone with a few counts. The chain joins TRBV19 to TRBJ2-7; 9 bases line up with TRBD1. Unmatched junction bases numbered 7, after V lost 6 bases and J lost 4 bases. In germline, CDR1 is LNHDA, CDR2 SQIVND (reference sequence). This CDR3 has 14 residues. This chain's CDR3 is CASSAGTGRYEQYF. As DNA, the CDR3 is TGTGCCAGTAGCGCCGGGACAGGGCGGTACGAGCAGTACTTC.

CDR3 in DNA: TGTGCCAGCAGTGAAGATTTCGGGGTTTCTGAGACCCAGTACTTC. It is translated as CASSEDFGVSETQYF. The J gene is TRBJ2-5, the V gene TRBV2, with D possibly matching TRBD2 (5 bases). CDR1 is SNHLY and CDR2 is FYNNEI in the germline V gene. The length of the CDR3 is 15 residues. Trimming removed 1 base from V and 5 bases from J, with 14 bases in between.

CDR3 sequence (DNA): TGTGCCAGCAGTATCGAGCCCAGGGGTGGCTACACCTTC. Translating gives CASSIEPRGGYTF. The genes are TRBV7-2 and TRBJ1-2, with D perhaps TRBD1 (6 bases). The V end lost 6 bases, the J end lost 7 bases, and 15 bases lay between the germline ends. The CDR3 is 13 amino acids. Per the germline V gene, CDR1 is SGHTA and CDR2 is FQGNSA.

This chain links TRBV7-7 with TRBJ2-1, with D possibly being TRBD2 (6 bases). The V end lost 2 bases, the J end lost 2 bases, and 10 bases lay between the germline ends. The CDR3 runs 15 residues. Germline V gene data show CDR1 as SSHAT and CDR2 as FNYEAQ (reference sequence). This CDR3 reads CASSLFRGAYNEQFF. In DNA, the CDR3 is TGTGCCAGCAGCTTATTTCGCGGGGCCTACAATGAGCAGTTCTTC.

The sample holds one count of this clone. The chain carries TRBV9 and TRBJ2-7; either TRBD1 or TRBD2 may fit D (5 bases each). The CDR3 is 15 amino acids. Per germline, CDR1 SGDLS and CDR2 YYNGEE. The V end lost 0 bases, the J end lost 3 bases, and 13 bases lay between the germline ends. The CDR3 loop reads CASSVDGATLYEQYF. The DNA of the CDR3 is TGTGCCAGCAGCGTAGACGGGGCCACGCTCTACGAGCAGTACTTC.

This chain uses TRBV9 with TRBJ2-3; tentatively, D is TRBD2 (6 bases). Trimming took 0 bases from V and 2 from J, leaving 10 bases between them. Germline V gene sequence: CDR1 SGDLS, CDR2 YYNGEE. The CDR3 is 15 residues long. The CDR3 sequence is CASSVVGLYTDTQYF. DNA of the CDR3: TGTGCCAGCAGCGTAGTGGGACTTTACACAGATACGCAGTATTTT.

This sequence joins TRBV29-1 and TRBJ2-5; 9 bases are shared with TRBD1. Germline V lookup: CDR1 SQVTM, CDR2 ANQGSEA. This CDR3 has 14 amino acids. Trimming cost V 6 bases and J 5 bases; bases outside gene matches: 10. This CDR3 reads CSVPRDRVLETQYF. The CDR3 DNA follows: TGCAGCGTCCCACGGGACAGGGTGTTGGAGACCCAGTACTTC.

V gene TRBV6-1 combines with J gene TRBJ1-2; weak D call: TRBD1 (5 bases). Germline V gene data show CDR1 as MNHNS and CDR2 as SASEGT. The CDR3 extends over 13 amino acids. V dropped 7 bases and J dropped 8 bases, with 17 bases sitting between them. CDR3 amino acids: CASTPRTWGGYTF. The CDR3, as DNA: TGTGCCAGCACTCCGAGGACCTGGGGGGGCTACACCTTC.

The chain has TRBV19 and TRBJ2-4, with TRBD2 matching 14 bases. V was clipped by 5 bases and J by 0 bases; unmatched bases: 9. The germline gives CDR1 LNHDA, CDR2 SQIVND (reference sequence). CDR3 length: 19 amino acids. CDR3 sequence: CASSAGLAGGFLAKNIQYF. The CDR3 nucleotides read TGTGCCAGTAGTGCCGGACTAGCGGGGGGATTCTTAGCCAAAAACATTCAGTACTTC.

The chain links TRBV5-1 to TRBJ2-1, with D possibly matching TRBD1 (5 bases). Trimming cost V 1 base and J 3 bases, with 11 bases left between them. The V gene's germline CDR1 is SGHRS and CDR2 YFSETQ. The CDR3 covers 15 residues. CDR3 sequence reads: CASSLSRVDYNEQFF. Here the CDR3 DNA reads TGCGCCAGCAGCTTGTCCAGGGTCGACTACAATGAGCAGTTCTTC.

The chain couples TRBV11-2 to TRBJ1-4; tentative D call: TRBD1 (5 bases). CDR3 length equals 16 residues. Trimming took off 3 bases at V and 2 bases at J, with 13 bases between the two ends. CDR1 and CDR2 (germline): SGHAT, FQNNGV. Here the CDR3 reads CASSFGTIGTNEKLFF. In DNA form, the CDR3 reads TGTGCCAGCAGCTTCGGGACTATTGGGACTAATGAAAAACTGTTTTTT.

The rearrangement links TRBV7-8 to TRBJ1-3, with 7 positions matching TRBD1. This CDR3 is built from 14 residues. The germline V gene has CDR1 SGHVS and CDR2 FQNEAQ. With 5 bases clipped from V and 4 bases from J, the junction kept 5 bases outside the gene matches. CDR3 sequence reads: CASSVQGLGNTIYF. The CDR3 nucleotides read TGTGCCAGCAGCGTACAGGGGTTGGGAAACACCATATATTTT.

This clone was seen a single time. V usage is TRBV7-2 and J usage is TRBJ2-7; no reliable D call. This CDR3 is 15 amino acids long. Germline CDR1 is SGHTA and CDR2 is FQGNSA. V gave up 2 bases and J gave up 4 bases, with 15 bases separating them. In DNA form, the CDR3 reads TGTGCCAGCAGCTTACGGGTTGCGAGTGAGTACGAGCAGTACTTC. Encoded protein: CASSLRVASEYEQYF.

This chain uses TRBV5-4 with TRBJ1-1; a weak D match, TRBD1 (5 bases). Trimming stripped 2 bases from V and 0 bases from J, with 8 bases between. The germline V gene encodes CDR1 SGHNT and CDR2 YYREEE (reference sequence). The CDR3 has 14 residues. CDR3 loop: CASSFLTVNTEAFF. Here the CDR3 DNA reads TGTGCCAGCAGCTTCTTGACAGTGAACACTGAAGCTTTCTTT.

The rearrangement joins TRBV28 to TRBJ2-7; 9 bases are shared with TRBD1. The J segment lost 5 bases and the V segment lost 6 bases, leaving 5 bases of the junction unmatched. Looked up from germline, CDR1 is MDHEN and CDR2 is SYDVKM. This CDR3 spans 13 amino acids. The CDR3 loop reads CASRGTGNHEQYF. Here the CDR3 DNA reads TGTGCCAGCAGGGGGACAGGGAACCACGAGCAGTACTTC.

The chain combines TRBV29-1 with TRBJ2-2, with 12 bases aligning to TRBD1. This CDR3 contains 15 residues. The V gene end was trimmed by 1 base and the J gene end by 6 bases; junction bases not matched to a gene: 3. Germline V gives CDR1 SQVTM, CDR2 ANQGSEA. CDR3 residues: CSVEGDRGRPGELFF. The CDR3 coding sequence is TGCAGCGTTGAAGGGGACAGGGGGCGGCCCGGGGAGCTGTTTTTT.

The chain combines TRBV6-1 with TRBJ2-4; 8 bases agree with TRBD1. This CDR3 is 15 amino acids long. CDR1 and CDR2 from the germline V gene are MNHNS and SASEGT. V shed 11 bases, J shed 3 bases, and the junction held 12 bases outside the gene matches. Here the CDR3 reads CAGRPGGSGKNIQYF. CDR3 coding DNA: TGTGCCGGTCGACCAGGGGGCTCAGGCAAAAACATTCAGTACTTC.